Shown below are 20 T cell receptor beta chains from a single sample sequenced in a study of patients and donors after allogeneic stem cell transplantation. Using its own MiXCR run on the RT-PCR reads, TCRdb lists one record per CDR3 protein. The sample has about 100,000 distinct CDR3 sequences; 35% are singletons. Sample: blood, either unsorted or a sorted T cell fraction (not recorded which). The receptors were sampled from a human donor who was either an allogeneic HSCT recipient or a stem cell or donor lymphocyte infusion donor (not recorded which). It is not recorded whose cells these are; they may come from a transplant donor.

The chain has TRBV14 and TRBJ1-5, with no clear D. Germline CDR1 reads SGHDN; CDR2 reads FVKESK. V gave up 2 bases and J gave up 1 base, with 3 bases separating them. The CDR3 is 13 amino acids. CDR3 sequence reads: CASSQTSNQPQHF. The CDR3, as DNA: TGTGCCAGCAGCCAAACCAGCAATCAGCCCCAGCATTTT.

This sequence joins TRBV3-1 and TRBJ2-7; the D is unclear. Germline V CDR1 and CDR2: LGHDT, YNNKEL (reference sequence). There are 14 residues in the CDR3. V lost 4 bases, J lost 3 bases, and 13 bases lay in between. The CDR3 DNA sequence: TGTGCCAGCAGCCCGCAGCAGAGCCTCTACGAGCAGTACTTC. The encoded protein is CASSPQQSLYEQYF.

This clonotype has at least ten counts. J is TRBJ1-1 and V is TRBV24-1; no definite D call. The CDR3 length is 14 residues. Germline-derived CDR1 and CDR2 are KGHDR and SFDVKD. V gave up 4 bases and J gave up 4 bases, with 12 bases separating them. The CDR3 reads CATSDSDGGTEAFF. As DNA, the CDR3 is TGTGCCACCAGTGACTCAGACGGCGGCACTGAAGCTTTCTTT.

V gene TRBV12-3 or TRBV12-4 combines with J gene TRBJ1-1; D unresolved. V lost 5 bases to trimming and J lost 3 bases, with 10 bases between them. The CDR3 extends over 13 amino acids. The CDR3 protein is CASSIRVDTEAFF. The CDR3 region has the DNA TGTGCCAGCAGTATTAGGGTGGACACTGAAGCTTTCTTT.

The CDR3 loop reads CSVVRDEQYF. CDR3 nucleotide sequence: TGCAGCGTTGTCAGGGACGAGCAGTACTTC. V gene TRBV29-1 combines with J gene TRBJ2-7; weak D call: TRBD1 (5 bases). Germline-derived CDR1 and CDR2 are SQVTM and ANQGSEA. The CDR3 runs to 10 residues. Trimming pared 4 bases from V and 5 bases from J, leaving 6 bases between.

The chain is built from TRBV20-1 and TRBJ2-7; D unclear. Germline assignment: CDR1 DFQATT and CDR2 SNEGSKA (reference sequence). The CDR3 is 14 amino acids. V lost 2 bases and J 0 bases, leaving 11 bases between the germline ends. Here the CDR3 reads CSARRAINSYEQYF. CDR3 in DNA: TGCAGTGCTAGACGGGCTATTAACTCCTACGAGCAGTACTTC.

The chain recombines TRBV6-2 or TRBV6-3 with TRBJ2-2; a weak D match, TRBD1 (5 bases). CDR1 is MNHEY and CDR2 is SVGEGT in the germline V gene. This CDR3 contains 15 residues. The V end lost 3 bases, the J end lost 2 bases, and 10 bases lay between the germline ends. DNA for the CDR3: TGTGCCAGCAGTTATAGTAGGGGCAACACCGGGGAGCTGTTTTTT. The encoded protein is CASSYSRGNTGELFF.

This clonotype has a handful of counts. This chain uses TRBV29-1 with TRBJ1-1; 7 nucleotides agree with TRBD1. This CDR3 has 15 residues. Germline CDR1 reads SQVTM; CDR2 reads ANQGSEA. J was trimmed by 4 bases and V by 7 bases; bases with no gene match: 15. The CDR3: CSALTSRTGGTEAFF. The CDR3 DNA follows: TGCAGCGCGCTCACTAGCCGGACAGGAGGCACTGAAGCTTTCTTT.

This clonotype was seen many times. The chain carries TRBV7-2 and TRBJ1-5, with TRBD1 as a possible D gene (6 bases). Germline CDR1 is SGHTA and CDR2 is FQGNSA. The V end lost 5 bases, the J end lost 3 bases, and 11 bases lay between the germline ends. The CDR3 length is 14 residues. In nucleotides, the CDR3 is TGTGCCAGCAGCCAGACAGGTTACAATCAGCCCCAGCATTTT. Its translation is CASSQTGYNQPQHF.

In its sample, this clonotype was seen a few times. The chain combines TRBV5-1 with TRBJ2-7; unclear D gene. The CDR3 loop spans 13 amino acids. The germline gives CDR1 SGHRS, CDR2 YFSETQ. With 4 bases removed from V and 0 bases from J, the gap between germline ends came to 8 bases. The chain's CDR3 is CASSGRSSYEQYF. The CDR3 nucleotides read TGCGCCAGCAGCGGCAGGAGCTCCTACGAGCAGTACTTC.

The table lists this clonotype with many counts. This rearrangement joins TRBV20-1 to TRBJ1-2, with D unclear. Between the trimmed V and J ends, which lost 0 bases and 11 bases, there was a span of 10 bases. CDR1 and CDR2 from the germline V gene are DFQATT and SNEGSKA (reference sequence). This CDR3 has 11 amino acids. CDR3 DNA sequence: TGCAGTGCTAGAGACCGTACCCCTTACACCTTC. Protein: CSARDRTPYTF.

The V gene is TRBV15, the J gene TRBJ2-2, with a possible D match to TRBD2 (5 bases). Germline V lookup: CDR1 LNHNV, CDR2 YYDKDF (reference sequence). V was pared by 2 bases and J by 0 bases, with 16 bases between. The CDR3 is made up of 18 amino acids. The CDR3 is CATSRRYYAGANTGELFF. The CDR3 DNA is TGTGCCACCAGCAGAAGATACTACGCGGGTGCGAACACCGGGGAGCTGTTTTTT. Together with reference TRBV15 and TRBJ2-2, the CDR3 gives the full variable domain: DAMVIQNPRYQVTQFGKPVTLSCSQTLNHNVMYWYQQKSSQAPKLLFHYYDKDFNNEADTPDNFQSRRPNTSFCFLDIRSPGLGDTAMYLCATSRRYYAGANTGELFFGEGSRLTVL.

This clonotype was detected ten times or more. The CDR3 nucleotides read TGTGCCAGCAGTCCCCAGGGCCCCATGAACACTGAAGCTTTCTTT. Translated: CASSPQGPMNTEAFF. V usage is TRBV12-3 or TRBV12-4 and J usage is TRBJ1-1, with D maybe TRBD1 (5 bases). Trimming took off 5 bases at V and 0 bases at J, with 13 bases between the two ends. CDR3 length: 15 amino acids.

V gene TRBV12-3 or TRBV12-4 combines with J gene TRBJ2-2; D gene ambiguous. The CDR3 is made up of 12 amino acids. V shed 7 bases and J shed 4 bases, with 7 bases lying between them. The CDR3 protein is CASTNSTGELFF. The CDR3 nucleotides read TGTGCCAGCACCAACAGCACCGGGGAGCTGTTTTTT.

This clonotype has a handful of counts. The J gene is TRBJ1-5, the V gene TRBV4-3; D is unclear. The CDR3 has 15 amino acids. Germline V gives CDR1 LGHNA, CDR2 YSLEER. V lost 0 bases to trimming and J lost 5 bases, with 11 bases between them. The chain's CDR3 is CASSQDSGFDQPQHF. The CDR3 nucleotides are TGCGCCAGCAGCCAAGATTCCGGCTTCGATCAGCCCCAGCATTTT.

The chain is built from TRBV6-5 and TRBJ2-1; TRBD1 might be the D (5 bases). From germline, CDR1 is MNHEY and CDR2 SVGAGI. The CDR3 spans 13 residues. V dropped 0 bases and J dropped 10 bases, with 10 bases sitting between them. As DNA, the CDR3 is TGTGCCAGCAGTTACTCAAGGGGCTGGGAGCAGTTCTTC. This encodes CASSYSRGWEQFF.

This sequence joins TRBV20-1 and TRBJ2-7; TRBD1 or TRBD2 may be the D gene (5 bases each). Per germline, CDR1 DFQATT and CDR2 SNEGSKA (reference sequence). V was clipped by 4 bases and J by 4 bases, with 26 bases between them. The CDR3 has 17 amino acids. The CDR3: CSAIRRIRTEGTYEQYF. CDR3 DNA: TGCAGTGCTATACGACGCATCCGAACAGAGGGGACGTACGAGCAGTACTTC.

This clonotype was detected many times. V and J are TRBV15 and TRBJ1-2; possibly TRBD1 for D (5 bases). The CDR3 is 15 amino acids. Germline V gene data show CDR1 as LNHNV and CDR2 as YYDKDF (reference sequence). V lost 0 bases to trimming and J lost 7 bases, with 15 bases between them. CDR3 nucleotides: TGTGCCACCAGCAGAGAAGGGGCAGGGATTAGTGGCTACACCTTC. Its protein is CATSREGAGISGYTF.

This CDR3 reads CASSEAGAGAYEQYF. CDR3 coding DNA: TGTGCCAGCAGTGAAGCTGGGGCAGGAGCCTACGAGCAGTACTTC. This rearrangement joins TRBV2 to TRBJ2-7; D is possibly TRBD1 (5 bases). The CDR3 covers 15 residues. Germline-derived CDR1 and CDR2 are SNHLY and FYNNEI. V lost 0 bases and J lost 2, with 11 bases in between.

This clonotype was observed a few times. The chain links TRBV5-1 to TRBJ2-1; 13 bases are shared with TRBD2. This CDR3 spans 17 amino acids. With V trimmed by 0 bases and J by 1 base, 1 base remained unmatched. Germline V gives CDR1 SGHRS, CDR2 YFSETQ. Written as DNA, the CDR3 is TGCGCCAGCAGCTTGGCGGGACTAGCGGGATCCTACAATGAGCAGTTCTTC. It specifies CASSLAGLAGSYNEQFF.